What follows are 4 T cell receptor beta chains derived from one specimen sequenced in a study of T cell responses to AZD1222 COVID-19 vaccine. TCRdb's table, derived via immunoSEQ multiplex PCR, lists solely in-frame clones and lacks some. Of 99,000 or so clones in the sample, approximately 87% were seen once. Source: peripheral blood, taken on day 0 of AZD1222 vaccination. All receptors derive from an adult in good health.

This chain joins TRBV7-9 and TRBJ2-2; 9 nucleotides agree with TRBD1. Germline CDR1 is SEHNR and CDR2 is FQNEAQ (reference sequence). With V trimmed by 1 base and J by 3 bases, 3 bases remained unmatched. The CDR3 spans 16 residues. CDR3 DNA: TGTGCCAGCAGCTTAGGGGACAGGGTGTACACCGGGGAGCTGTTTTTT. This sequence encodes CASSLGDRVYTGELFF.

The chain carries TRBV15 and TRBJ2-5, with D perhaps TRBD2 (5 bases). The ends were cut back, 3 bases at V and 0 bases at J, with 17 bases in the middle. There are 17 residues in the CDR3. The germline V gene has CDR1 LNHNV and CDR2 YYDKDF (reference sequence). The CDR3 sequence: CATSRFPGLGYQETQYF. For the CDR3, the DNA is TGTGCCACCAGCAGGTTCCCCGGACTCGGGTACCAAGAGACCCAGTACTTC. The whole variable domain, remainder taken from reference TRBV15 and TRBJ2-5, is DAMVIQNPRYQVTQFGKPVTLSCSQTLNHNVMYWYQQKSSQAPKLLFHYYDKDFNNEADTPDNFQSRRPNTSFCFLDIRSPGLGDTAMYLCATSRFPGLGYQETQYFGPGTRLLVL.

The rearrangement uses TRBV24-1 and TRBJ2-2; 10 bases match TRBD2. The trim removed 4 bases at V and 1 base at J, leaving 8 bases unmatched. Germline CDR1 is KGHDR and CDR2 is SFDVKD. The length of the CDR3 is 18 residues. CDR3 residues: CATSDHSSSGRNTGELFF. DNA of the CDR3: TGTGCCACCAGTGACCATTCCTCTAGCGGGAGGAACACCGGGGAGCTGTTTTTT.

A single count supports this clone. The V and J genes are TRBV6-2 or TRBV6-3 and TRBJ2-2; D remains unclear. From germline, CDR1 is MNHEY and CDR2 SVGEGT. The CDR3 sequence is 14 residues long. V dropped 5 bases and J dropped 5 bases, with 12 bases sitting between them. Here the CDR3 DNA reads TGTGCCAGCAGTCCCCTAGGCCCGACCGGGGAGCTGTTTTTT. Protein product: CASSPLGPTGELFF.